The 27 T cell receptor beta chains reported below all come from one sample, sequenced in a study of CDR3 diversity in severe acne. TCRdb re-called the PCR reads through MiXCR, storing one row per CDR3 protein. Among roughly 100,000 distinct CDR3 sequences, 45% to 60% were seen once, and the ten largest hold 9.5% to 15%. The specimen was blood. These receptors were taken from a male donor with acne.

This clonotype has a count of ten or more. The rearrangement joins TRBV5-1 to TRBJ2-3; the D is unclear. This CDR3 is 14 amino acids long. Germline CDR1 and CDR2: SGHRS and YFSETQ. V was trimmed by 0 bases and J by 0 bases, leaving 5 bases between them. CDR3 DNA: TGCGCCAGCAGCTTGGACTGGAGCACAGATACGCAGTATTTT. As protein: CASSLDWSTDTQYF.

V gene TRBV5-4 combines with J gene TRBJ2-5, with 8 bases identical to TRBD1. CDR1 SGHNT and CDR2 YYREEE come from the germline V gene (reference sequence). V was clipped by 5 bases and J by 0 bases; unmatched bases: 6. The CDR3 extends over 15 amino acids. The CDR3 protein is CASRGMTGDQETQYF. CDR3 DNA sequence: TGTGCCAGCAGAGGGATGACAGGGGACCAAGAGACCCAGTACTTC. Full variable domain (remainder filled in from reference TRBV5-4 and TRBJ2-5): ETGVTQSPTHLIKTRGQQVTLRCSSQSGHNTVSWYQQALGQGPQFIFQYYREEENGRGNFPPRFSGLQFPNYSSELNVNALELDDSALYLCASRGMTGDQETQYFGPGTRLLVL.

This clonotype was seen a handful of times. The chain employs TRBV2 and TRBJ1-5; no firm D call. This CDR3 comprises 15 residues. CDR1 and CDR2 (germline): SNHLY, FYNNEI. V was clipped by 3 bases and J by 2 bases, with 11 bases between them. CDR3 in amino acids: CASSEGSWGNQPQHF. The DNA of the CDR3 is TGTGCCAGCAGTGAGGGGTCGTGGGGCAATCAGCCCCAGCATTTT.

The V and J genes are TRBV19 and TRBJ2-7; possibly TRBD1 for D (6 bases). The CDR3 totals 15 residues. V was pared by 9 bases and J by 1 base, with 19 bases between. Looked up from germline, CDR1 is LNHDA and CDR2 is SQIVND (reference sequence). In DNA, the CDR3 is TGTGCCAGCAGCCCTCCCCCAGGGGTATCCTACGAGCAGTACTTC. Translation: CASSPPPGVSYEQYF.

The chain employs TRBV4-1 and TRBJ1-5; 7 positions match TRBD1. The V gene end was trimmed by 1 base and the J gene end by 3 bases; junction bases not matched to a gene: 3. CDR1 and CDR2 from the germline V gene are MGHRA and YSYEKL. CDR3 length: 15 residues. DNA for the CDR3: TGCGCCAGCAGCCAAGCGACAGGGTTCAATCAGCCCCAGCATTTT. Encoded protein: CASSQATGFNQPQHF.

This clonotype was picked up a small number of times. DNA of the CDR3: TGTGCCAGCACCCCAGGAGGGGAGACCCAGTACTTC. Encoded protein: CASTPGGETQYF. The V and J genes are TRBV13 and TRBJ2-5; the D gene is possibly TRBD2 (6 bases). V lost 7 bases, J lost 5 bases, and 11 bases lay in between. The CDR3 loop spans 12 amino acids. CDR1 is PRHDT, CDR2 FYEKMQ, per germline (reference sequence).

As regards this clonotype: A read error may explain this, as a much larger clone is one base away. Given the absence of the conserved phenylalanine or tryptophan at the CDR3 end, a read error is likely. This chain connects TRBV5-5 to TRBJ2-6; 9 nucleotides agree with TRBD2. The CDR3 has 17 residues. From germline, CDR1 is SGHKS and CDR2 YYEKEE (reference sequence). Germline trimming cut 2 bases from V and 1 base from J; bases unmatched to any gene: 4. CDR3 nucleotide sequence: TGTGCCAGCAGCTTTGCGGGAGGGCCATCTGGGGCCAACGTCCTGACTCTC. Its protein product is CASSFAGGPSGANVLTL.

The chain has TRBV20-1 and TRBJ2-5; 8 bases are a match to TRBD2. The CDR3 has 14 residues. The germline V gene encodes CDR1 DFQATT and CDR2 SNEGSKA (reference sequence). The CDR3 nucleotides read TGCAGCGTCCGCAAGGCTAGCGGGCAAGAGACCCAGTACTTC. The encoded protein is CSVRKASGQETQYF.

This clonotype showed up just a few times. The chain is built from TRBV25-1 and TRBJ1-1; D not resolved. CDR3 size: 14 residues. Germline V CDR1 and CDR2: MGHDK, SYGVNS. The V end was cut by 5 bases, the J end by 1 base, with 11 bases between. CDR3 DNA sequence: TGTGCCAGCAGTTACTCAGAGAAGAACACTGAAGCTTTCTTT. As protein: CASSYSEKNTEAFF.

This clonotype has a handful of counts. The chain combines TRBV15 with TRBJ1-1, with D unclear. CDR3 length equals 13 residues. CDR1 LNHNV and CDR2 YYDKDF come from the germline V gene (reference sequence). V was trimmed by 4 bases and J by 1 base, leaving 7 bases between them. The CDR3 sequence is CATSNSENTEAFF. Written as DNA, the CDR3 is TGTGCCACCAGCAATTCCGAGAACACTGAAGCTTTCTTT.

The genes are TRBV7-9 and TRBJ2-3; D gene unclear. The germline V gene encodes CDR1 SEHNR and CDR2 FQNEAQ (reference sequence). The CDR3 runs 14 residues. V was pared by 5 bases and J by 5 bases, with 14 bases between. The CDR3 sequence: CASSHEEAVDTQYF. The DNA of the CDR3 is TGTGCCAGCAGCCACGAAGAAGCTGTAGATACGCAGTATTTT.

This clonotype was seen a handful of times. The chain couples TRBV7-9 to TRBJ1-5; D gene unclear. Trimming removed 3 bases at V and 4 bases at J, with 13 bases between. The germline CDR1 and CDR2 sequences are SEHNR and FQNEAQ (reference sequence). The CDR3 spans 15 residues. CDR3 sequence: CASSFGGLGNQPQHF. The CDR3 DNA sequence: TGTGCCAGCAGCTTTGGAGGGCTAGGGAATCAGCCCCAGCATTTT. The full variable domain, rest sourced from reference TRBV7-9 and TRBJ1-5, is DTGVSQNPRHKITKRGQNVTFRCDPISEHNRLYWYRQTLGQGPEFLTYFQNEAQLEKSRLLSDRFSAERPKGSFSTLEIQRTEQGDSAMYLCASSFGGLGNQPQHFGDGTRLSIL.

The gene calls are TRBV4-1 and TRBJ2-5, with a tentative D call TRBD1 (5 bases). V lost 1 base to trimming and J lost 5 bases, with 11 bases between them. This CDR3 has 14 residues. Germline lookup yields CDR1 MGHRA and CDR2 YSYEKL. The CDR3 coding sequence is TGCGCCAGCAGCCAAGTCCAGGGCCAGGAGACCCAGTACTTC. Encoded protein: CASSQVQGQETQYF.

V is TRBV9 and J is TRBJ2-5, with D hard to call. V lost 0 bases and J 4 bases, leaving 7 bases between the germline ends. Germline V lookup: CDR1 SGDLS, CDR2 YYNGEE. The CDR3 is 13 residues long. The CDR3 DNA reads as TGTGCCAGCAGCGTAGCTTCTGGAGAGACCCAGTACTTC. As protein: CASSVASGETQYF.

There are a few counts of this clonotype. In nucleotides, the CDR3 is TGTGCCACCAGCAAAGGACAGGCCCACTCTGGGGCCAACGTCCTGACTTTC. Its translation is CATSKGQAHSGANVLTF. This rearrangement joins TRBV15 to TRBJ2-6, with 7 bases that match TRBD1. The CDR3 spans 17 residues. With V trimmed by 4 bases and J by 0 bases, 6 bases remained unmatched. CDR1 and CDR2 (germline): LNHNV, YYDKDF (reference sequence).

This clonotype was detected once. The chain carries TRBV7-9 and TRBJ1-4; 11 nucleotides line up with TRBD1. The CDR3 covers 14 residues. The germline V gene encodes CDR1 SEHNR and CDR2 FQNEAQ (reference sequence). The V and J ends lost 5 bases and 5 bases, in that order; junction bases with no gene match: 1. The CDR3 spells CASSRDRGNEKLFF. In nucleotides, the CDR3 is TGTGCCAGCAGCCGGGACAGGGGGAATGAAAAACTGTTTTTT.

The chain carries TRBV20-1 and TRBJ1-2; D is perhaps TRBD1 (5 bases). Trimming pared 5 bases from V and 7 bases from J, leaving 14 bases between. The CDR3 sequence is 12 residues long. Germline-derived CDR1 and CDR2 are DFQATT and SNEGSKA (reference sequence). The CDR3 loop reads CSAPPPGLGYTF. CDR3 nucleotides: TGCAGTGCTCCACCGCCGGGGCTTGGCTACACCTTC.

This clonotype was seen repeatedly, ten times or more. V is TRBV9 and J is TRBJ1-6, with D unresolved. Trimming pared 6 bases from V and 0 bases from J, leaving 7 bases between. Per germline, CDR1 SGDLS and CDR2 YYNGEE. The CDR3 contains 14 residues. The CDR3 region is CASTQDSYNSPLHF. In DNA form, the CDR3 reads TGTGCCAGCACCCAGGACTCCTATAATTCACCCCTCCACTTT. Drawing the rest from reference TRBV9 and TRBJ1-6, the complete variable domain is DSGVTQTPKHLITATGQRVTLRCSPRSGDLSVYWYQQSLDQGLQFLIQYYNGEERAKGNILERFSAQQFPDLHSELNLSSLELGDSALYFCASTQDSYNSPLHFGNGTRLTVT.

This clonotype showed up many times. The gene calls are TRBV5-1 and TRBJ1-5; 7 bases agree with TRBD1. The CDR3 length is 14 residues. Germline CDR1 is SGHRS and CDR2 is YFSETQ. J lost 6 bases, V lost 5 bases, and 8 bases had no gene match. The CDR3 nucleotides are TGCGCCAGCAGTTTGCGACAGGGCGGTCAGCCCCAGCATTTT. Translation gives CASSLRQGGQPQHF.

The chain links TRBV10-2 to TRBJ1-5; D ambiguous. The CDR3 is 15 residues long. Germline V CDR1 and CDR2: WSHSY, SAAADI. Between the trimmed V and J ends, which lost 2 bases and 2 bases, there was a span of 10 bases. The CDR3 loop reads CASSEAPPGNQPQHF. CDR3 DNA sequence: TGCGCCAGCAGTGAGGCCCCTCCTGGCAATCAGCCCCAGCATTTT.

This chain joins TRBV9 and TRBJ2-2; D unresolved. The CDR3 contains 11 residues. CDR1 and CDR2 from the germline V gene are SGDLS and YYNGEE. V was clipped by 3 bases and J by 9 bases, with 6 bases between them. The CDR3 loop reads CASSAGRELFF. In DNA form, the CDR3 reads TGTGCCAGCAGCGCGGGTCGGGAGCTGTTTTTT.

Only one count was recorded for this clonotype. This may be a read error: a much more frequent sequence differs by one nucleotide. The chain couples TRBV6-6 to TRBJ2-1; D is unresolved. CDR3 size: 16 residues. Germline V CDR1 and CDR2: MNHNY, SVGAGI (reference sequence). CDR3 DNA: TGTGCCAGCAGTTACTCGGTCAGAGGCTCCTACAATGAGCAGTCCTTC. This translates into CASSYSVRGSYNEQSF.

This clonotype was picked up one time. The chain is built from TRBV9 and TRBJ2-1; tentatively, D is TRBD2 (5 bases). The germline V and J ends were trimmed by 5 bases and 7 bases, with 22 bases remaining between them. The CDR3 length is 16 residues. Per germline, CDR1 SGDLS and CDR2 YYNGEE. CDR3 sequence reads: CASRPDGLTGENEQFF. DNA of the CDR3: TGTGCCAGCAGACCCGACGGCCTCACCGGGGAGAATGAGCAGTTCTTC.

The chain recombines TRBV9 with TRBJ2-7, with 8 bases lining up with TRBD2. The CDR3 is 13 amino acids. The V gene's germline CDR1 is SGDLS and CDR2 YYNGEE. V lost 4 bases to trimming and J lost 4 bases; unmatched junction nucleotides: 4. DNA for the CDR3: TGTGCCAGCAGCTTAGCGGGAAATTACGAGCAGTACTTC. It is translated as CASSLAGNYEQYF.

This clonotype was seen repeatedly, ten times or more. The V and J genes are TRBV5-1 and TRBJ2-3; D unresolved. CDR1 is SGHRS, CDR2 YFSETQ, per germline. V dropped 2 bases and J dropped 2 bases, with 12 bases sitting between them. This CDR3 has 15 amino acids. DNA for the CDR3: TGCGCCAGCAGCTTTGGAGCTCCCCTCACAGATACGCAGTATTTT. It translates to CASSFGAPLTDTQYF. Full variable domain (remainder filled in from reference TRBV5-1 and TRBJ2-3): KAGVTQTPRYLIKTRGQQVTLSCSPISGHRSVSWYQQTPGQGLQFLFEYFSETQRNKGNFPGRFSGRQFSNSRSEMNVSTLELGDSALYLCASSFGAPLTDTQYFGPGTRLTVL.

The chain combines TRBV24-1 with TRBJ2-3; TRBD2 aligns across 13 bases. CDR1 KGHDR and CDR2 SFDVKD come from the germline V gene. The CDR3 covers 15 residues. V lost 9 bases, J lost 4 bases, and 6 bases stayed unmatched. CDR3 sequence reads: CATGGLAGAPDTQYF. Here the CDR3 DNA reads TGTGCCACCGGAGGACTAGCGGGAGCTCCAGATACGCAGTATTTT.

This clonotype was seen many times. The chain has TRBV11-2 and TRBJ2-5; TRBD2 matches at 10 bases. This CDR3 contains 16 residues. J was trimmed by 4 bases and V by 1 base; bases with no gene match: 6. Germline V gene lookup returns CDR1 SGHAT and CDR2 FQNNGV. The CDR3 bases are TGTGCCAGCAGCTTAGCACTAGCGGGATTGTCAGAGACCCAGTACTTC. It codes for CASSLALAGLSETQYF.